This TCR beta chain was obtained from a study of blood T cell repertoires in COVID-19. The wider study: Donors in the United States, Italy and Spain gave samples during acute or convalescent COVID-19. T cells, B-cell-depleted T cells, or PBMCs provided the cDNA or gDNA that served as material.

As originally analysed: Amplified reference gene primers provided the basis for estimating nucleated cell counts. Here immunoSEQ multiplex PCR was the method, and the copy in TCRdb shows in-frame clones only, minus some. V and J calls and clone size are as listed in that table; D and trimming were resolved from the DNA. The sample has 200,000 to 300,000 clones; roughly four fifths are singletons. The ends were cut back, 3 bases at V and 0 bases at J, with 6 bases in the middle. Germline CDR1 reads MNHNS; CDR2 reads SASEGT. This CDR3 spans 14 amino acids. The sequence derives from a man in his fifties with acute or convalescent COVID-19. This sequence joins TRBV6-1 and TRBJ1-5; D not resolved. Sample: peripheral blood. The CDR3 DNA sequence: TGTGCCAGCAGTGATCAGTTTAGCAATCAGCCCCAGCATTTT. This codes for CASSDQFSNQPQHF.